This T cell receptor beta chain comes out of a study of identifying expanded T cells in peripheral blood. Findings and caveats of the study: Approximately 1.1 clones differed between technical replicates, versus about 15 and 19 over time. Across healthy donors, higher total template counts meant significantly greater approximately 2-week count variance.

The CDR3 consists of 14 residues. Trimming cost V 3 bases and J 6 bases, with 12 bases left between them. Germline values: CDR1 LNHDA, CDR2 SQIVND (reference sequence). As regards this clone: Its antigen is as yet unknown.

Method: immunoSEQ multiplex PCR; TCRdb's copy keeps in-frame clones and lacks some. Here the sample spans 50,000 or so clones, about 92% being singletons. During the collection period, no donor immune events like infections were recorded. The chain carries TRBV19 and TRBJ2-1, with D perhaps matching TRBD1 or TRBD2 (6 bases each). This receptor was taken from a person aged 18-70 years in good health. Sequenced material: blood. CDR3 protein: CASSIQTGANEQFF. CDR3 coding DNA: TGTGCCAGTAGTATCCAGACGGGGGCCAATGAGCAGTTCTTC.